A single sample gave rise to the 5 T cell receptor beta chains below, sequenced in a study of chemoradiotherapy in HPV16-positive cancers. Generated by immunoSEQ multiplex PCR, the TCRdb table keeps only in-frame clones and is missing some. The sample records 1,800 or so clones, 75% to 80% being singletons. Sequencing used tumor tissue, obtained from a patient who underwent chemoradiotherapy. These receptors were collected from a human donor with HPV-associated anogenital cancer.

The chain carries TRBV29-1 and TRBJ1-1; 7 positions match TRBD1. Trimming cost V 3 bases and J 7 bases; bases outside gene matches: 8. In germline, CDR1 is SQVTM, CDR2 ANQGSEA. The CDR3 totals 13 residues. As DNA, the CDR3 is TGCAGCGTTGAGGCCCAGGGGGAGGGTGAAGCTTTCTTT. Protein product: CSVEAQGEGEAFF. Using reference TRBV29-1 and TRBJ1-1 for the parts outside the CDR3, the full variable domain is SAVISQKPSRDICQRGTSLTIQCQVDSQVTMMFWYRQQPGQSLTLIATANQGSEATYESGFVIDKFPISRPNLTFSTLTVSNMSPEDSSIYLCSVEAQGEGEAFFGQGTRLTVV.

The chain joins TRBV6-1 to TRBJ2-3; 8 nucleotides align to TRBD2. V trimming: 4 bases; J trimming: 1 base; junction bases outside the gene matches: 7. The CDR3 has 16 residues. Germline CDR1 reads MNHNS; CDR2 reads SASEGT. The CDR3 here is CASSAFTSGGTDTQYF. In DNA form, the CDR3 reads TGTGCCAGCAGTGCTTTCACTAGCGGTGGCACAGATACGCAGTATTTT.

The chain is built from TRBV29-1 and TRBJ2-2, with 8 bases lining up with TRBD2. The V and J ends lost 4 bases and 8 bases, in that order; junction bases with no gene match: 9. Germline CDR1 and CDR2: SQVTM and ANQGSEA. CDR3 length equals 14 residues. Here the CDR3 DNA reads TGCAGCGTTGCACTAGCGGAGGGGCTTGGGGAGCTGTTTTTT. Amino acid sequence: CSVALAEGLGELFF.

The V and J genes are TRBV18 and TRBJ1-1, with 7 bases lining up with TRBD1. Germline V gene lookup returns CDR1 KGHSH and CDR2 LQKENI. This CDR3 contains 13 residues. The trim removed 0 bases at V and 8 bases at J, leaving 3 bases unmatched. This CDR3 is CASSPPGTAEAFF. The CDR3 DNA follows: TGTGCCAGCTCACCACCGGGGACAGCGGAAGCTTTCTTT.

V is TRBV29-1 and J is TRBJ2-1; 7 nucleotides match TRBD1. The CDR3 has 13 amino acids. J lost 6 bases, V lost 0 bases, and 2 bases had no gene match. The V gene's germline CDR1 is SQVTM and CDR2 ANQGSEA. In DNA form, the CDR3 reads TGCAGCGTTGAAGATCGACAGGGCAATGAGCAGTTCTTC. It codes for CSVEDRQGNEQFF.